The 18 T cell receptor beta chains below all came from one sample that was sequenced in a study of cytomegalovirus exposure and HLA in healthy donors. Profiled with immunoSEQ multiplex PCR; TCRdb holds only in-frame clones, not every one. The sample has 78,000 or so clones, around 94% seen once; the top ten hold 2.5% to 3.5%. The material sequenced was PBMCs. These receptor sequences come from a woman between 18 and 29 years old in good health and CMV-seropositive.

This chain uses TRBV28 with TRBJ2-7; the match to TRBD2 covers 10 bases. J lost 0 bases, V lost 5 bases, and 7 bases had no gene match. The CDR3 covers 16 residues. Germline V gene sequence: CDR1 MDHEN, CDR2 SYDVKM. The CDR3 nucleotides read TGTGCCAGCAGTACGCCGTCTAGCGGGAGCTCCTACGAGCAGTACTTC. This gives the protein CASSTPSSGSSYEQYF.

V and J are TRBV7-2 and TRBJ2-7; 10 bases match TRBD2. V lost 1 base and J lost 4; bases outside the gene matches: 10. CDR3 size: 17 residues. Germline assignment: CDR1 SGHTA and CDR2 FQGNSA. The CDR3 sequence is CASSLGVSGRFVYEQYF. Here the CDR3 DNA reads TGTGCCAGCAGCTTAGGCGTTAGCGGGAGGTTTGTGTACGAGCAGTACTTC.

The CDR3 DNA follows: TGCGCCAGCAGAGGGTATCACAGGGCGCTATACCTCTCCTACAATGAGCAGTTCTTC. It specifies CASRGYHRALYLSYNEQFF. The chain links TRBV5-1 to TRBJ2-1, with D possibly TRBD1 on 6 matching bases. Germline CDR1 reads SGHRS; CDR2 reads YFSETQ. The CDR3 totals 19 residues. Trimming stripped 5 bases from V and 0 bases from J, with 24 bases between.

CDR3 sequence: CASSLGATGAYSNQPQHF. Here the CDR3 DNA reads TGTGCCAGTAGTCTGGGGGCTACAGGGGCATATAGCAATCAGCCCCAGCATTTT. The rearrangement uses TRBV19 and TRBJ1-5; 7 bases map to TRBD1. Looked up from germline, CDR1 is LNHDA and CDR2 is SQIVND (reference sequence). There are 18 residues in the CDR3. With V trimmed by 5 bases and J by 0 bases, 13 bases remained unmatched.

The J gene is TRBJ2-1, the V gene TRBV27; D might be TRBD1 (6 bases). Per the germline V gene, CDR1 is MNHEY and CDR2 is SMNVEV (reference sequence). The CDR3 runs 15 residues. V was cut by 8 bases and J by 9 bases, with 23 bases left in between. CDR3 sequence reads: CASVSWGLASGEQFF. CDR3 DNA sequence: TGTGCCAGCGTATCGTGGGGGCTAGCAAGCGGTGAGCAGTTCTTC.

The chain couples TRBV13 to TRBJ2-1; TRBD2 aligns across 8 bases. This CDR3 contains 16 residues. With V trimmed by 2 bases and J by 6 bases, 9 bases remained unmatched. The V gene's germline CDR1 is PRHDT and CDR2 FYEKMQ (reference sequence). Written as DNA, the CDR3 is TGTGCCAGCAGCTTACGCACCGGGACTAGGACCAATGAGCAGTTCTTC. This gives the protein CASSLRTGTRTNEQFF.

The chain is built from TRBV7-3 and TRBJ2-1; 11 nucleotides line up with TRBD2. There are 16 residues in the CDR3. Germline V gene data show CDR1 as SGHTA and CDR2 as FQGTGA. V dropped 3 bases and J dropped 2; count of bases not matched to a gene: 3. The DNA for the CDR3 is TGTGCCAGCAGCTTTTTAGCGGGAGGGCCCTACAATGAGCAGTTCTTC. Translating gives CASSFLAGGPYNEQFF. The full variable domain, with the rest looked up from reference TRBV7-3 and TRBJ2-1, is GAGVSQTPSNKVTEKGKYVELRCDPISGHTALYWYRQSLGQGPEFLIYFQGTGAADDSGLPNDRFFAVRPEGSVSTLKIQRTERGDSAVYLCASSFLAGGPYNEQFFGPGTRLTVL.

The chain employs TRBV28 and TRBJ2-2; the D gene is possibly TRBD1 (6 bases). Looked up from germline, CDR1 is MDHEN and CDR2 is SYDVKM. Trimming cost V 7 bases and J 2 bases, with 11 bases left between them. The CDR3 is made up of 14 amino acids. The CDR3 protein is CASKAGANTGELFF. In DNA form, the CDR3 reads TGTGCCAGCAAGGCAGGGGCAAACACCGGGGAGCTGTTTTTT.

The chain joins TRBV13 to TRBJ1-1; unclear D gene. The CDR3 totals 17 residues. V lost 5 bases, J lost 1 base, and 20 bases lay in between. Germline V gene lookup returns CDR1 PRHDT and CDR2 FYEKMQ (reference sequence). CDR3 amino acids: CASSVNHFAAENTEAFF. DNA of the CDR3: TGTGCCAGCAGCGTAAACCACTTTGCCGCGGAGAACACTGAAGCTTTCTTT. Full variable domain (outside the CDR3, taken from reference TRBV13 and TRBJ1-1): AAGVIQSPRHLIKEKRETATLKCYPIPRHDTVYWYQQGPGQDPQFLISFYEKMQSDKGSIPDRFSAQQFSDYHSELNMSSLELGDSALYFCASSVNHFAAENTEAFFGQGTRLTVV.

The chain recombines TRBV4-3 with TRBJ2-4, with 8 bases that match TRBD1. Germline assignment: CDR1 LGHNA and CDR2 YSLEER. The CDR3 has 17 residues. Trimming cost V 0 bases and J 1 base; bases outside gene matches: 5. Written as DNA, the CDR3 is TGCGCCAGCAGCCAAGATAATACAGGGGGTGCCAAAAACATTCAGTACTTC. As protein: CASSQDNTGGAKNIQYF.

The gene calls are TRBV10-3 and TRBJ1-6, with D unresolved. The germline CDR1 and CDR2 sequences are ENHRY and SYGVKD. V shed 3 bases and J shed 8 bases, with 8 bases lying between them. CDR3 length equals 13 residues. CDR3 region: CAISDRWDSPLHF. The CDR3 nucleotides are TGTGCCATCAGTGACAGGTGGGATTCACCCCTCCACTTT.

The gene calls are TRBV9 and TRBJ2-7; D is possibly TRBD2 (5 bases). The ends were cut back, 0 bases at V and 7 bases at J, with 11 bases in the middle. CDR1 SGDLS and CDR2 YYNGEE come from the germline V gene. The CDR3 sequence is 13 residues long. CDR3 region: CASSVGRLGEQYF. CDR3 DNA sequence: TGTGCCAGCAGCGTAGGGAGGTTAGGGGAGCAGTACTTC.

V usage is TRBV30 and J usage is TRBJ1-1; 8 nucleotides match TRBD1. V shed 6 bases, J shed 0 bases, and the junction held 18 bases outside the gene matches. This CDR3 spans 18 amino acids. Germline V CDR1 and CDR2: GTSNPN, SVGIG (reference sequence). CDR3 nucleotides: TGTGCCTGCCCCTCTTCGACAGGGGTTATCCCTCTGAACACTGAAGCTTTCTTT. Its protein product is CACPSSTGVIPLNTEAFF.

This rearrangement joins TRBV25-1 to TRBJ2-1; tentative D call: TRBD2 (6 bases). The length of the CDR3 is 16 residues. Germline values: CDR1 MGHDK, CDR2 SYGVNS. With 6 bases removed from V and 0 bases from J, the gap between germline ends came to 15 bases. As DNA, the CDR3 is TGTGCCAGCAGCCAACCGGGACTGAGCTCCTACAATGAGCAGTTCTTC. Translated: CASSQPGLSSYNEQFF.

The rearrangement links TRBV19 to TRBJ1-4, with a possible D match to TRBD1 (5 bases). The CDR3 consists of 14 residues. Trimming cost V 8 bases and J 0 bases, with 10 bases left between them. Per the germline V gene, CDR1 is LNHDA and CDR2 is SQIVND (reference sequence). Here the CDR3 reads CASGQGATNEKLFF. The CDR3 nucleotides are TGTGCCAGTGGGCAGGGCGCAACTAATGAAAAACTGTTTTTT. Filled out from reference TRBV19 and TRBJ1-4, the complete variable domain reads DGGITQSPKYLFRKEGQNVTLSCEQNLNHDAMYWYRQDPGQGLRLIYYSQIVNDFQKGDIAEGYSVSREKKESFPLTVTSAQKNPTAFYLCASGQGATNEKLFFGSGTQLSVL.

This chain connects TRBV7-2 to TRBJ2-3; D perhaps matches TRBD1 (6 bases). The CDR3 covers 16 residues. The V and J ends lost 2 bases and 5 bases respectively, with 17 bases between them. Germline V lookup: CDR1 SGHTA, CDR2 FQGNSA. CDR3 in amino acids: CASSLRLRGSGDTQYF. The CDR3 nucleotides read TGTGCCAGCAGCTTAAGGCTCAGGGGTTCTGGAGATACGCAGTATTTT.

The V gene is TRBV6-6, the J gene TRBJ1-4; possible D gene TRBD1, 6 bases. The CDR3 length is 13 residues. Trimming shortened V by 7 bases and J by 7 bases, and 13 bases separated the two germline ends. Looked up from germline, CDR1 is MNHNY and CDR2 is SVGAGI (reference sequence). CDR3 nucleotides: TGTGCCAGCATGAACCTGGGGGCTGAAAAACTGTTTTTT. Translation: CASMNLGAEKLFF.

The chain combines TRBV4-3 with TRBJ2-7, with D maybe TRBD2 (6 bases). Germline V CDR1 and CDR2: LGHNA, YSLEER. V was cut by 3 bases and J by 0 bases, with 12 bases left in between. The CDR3 is made up of 15 amino acids. DNA of the CDR3: TGCGCCAGCAGCCACCGGTTGGGGGGCTCCTACGAGCAGTACTTC. Translating it yields CASSHRLGGSYEQYF.